This T cell receptor beta chain is drawn from a study of naive and memory T cell subsets. This clonotype was counted a few times. V shed 3 bases, J shed 2 bases, and the junction held 9 bases outside the gene matches. The germline V gene encodes CDR1 SGHRS and CDR2 YFSETQ. CDR3 length: 16 amino acids. An oligonucleotide containing a UMI was ligated to the 3' end of TCR cDNA. Adult healthy volunteers gave 2.5 ml peripheral blood for whole-blood RNA. Input was about 1 to 1,100 ng of DNase-treated total RNA without cell sorting. Ligated cDNA underwent four rounds of PCR with nested alpha and beta constant region primers and SP2. For blood and skin samples, reverse transcription used TCR alpha and beta constant primers. TCRdb redid the calling of the 5' RACE reads with MiXCR, one entry per CDR3 protein. The table records tens of thousands of distinct CDR3 sequences, 8% of them present only once.

The origin of this receptor is a female donor in good health. The chain carries TRBV5-1 and TRBJ2-7; 9 bases map to TRBD1. In DNA, the CDR3 is TGCGCCAGCAGCTACGCACAGGGGGCCCCCACCTACGAGCAGTACTTC. Residues: CASSYAQGAPTYEQYF.